The clone carrying this TCR beta chain has at least ten counts. The data stem from a study of T-cell reconstitution after alpha-beta-depleted transplantation in children. Unique molecular identifiers were incorporated into the prepared TCRbeta library. TCRdb re-analysed the PCR reads in MiXCR, keeping a single row per CDR3 protein. This sample has approximately 100,000 distinct CDR3 sequences, with roughly an eighth found just once. The germline V gene has CDR1 SGHDT and CDR2 YYEEEE. Trimming removed 2 bases from V and 3 bases from J; junction bases left unmatched: 7. The CDR3 has 15 amino acids. The clonotype comes from a human donor who donated a stem cell graft to a child with inherited bone marrow failure. The starting material was PBMCs from the stem cell graft donor, obtained from the stem cell graft. This chain connects TRBV5-6 to TRBJ2-5, with 7 bases matching TRBD1. In DNA, the CDR3 is TGTGCCAGCAGCTTTTTTTGGCAGGGGGAAGAGACCCAGTACTTC. Translating gives CASSFFWQGEETQYF. Complete variable domain (other parts from reference TRBV5-6 and TRBJ2-5): DAGVTQSPTHLIKTRGQQVTLRCSPKSGHDTVSWYQQALGQGPQFIFQYYEEEERQRGNFPDRFSGHQFPNYSSELNVNALLLGDSALYLCASSFFWQGEETQYFGPGTRLLVL.